Shown below are 31 T cell receptor beta chains from a single sample sequenced in a study of CD8 T cells in ankylosing spondylitis. A single record per CDR3 protein comes from TCRdb applying MiXCR to the 5' RACE reads. In the table there are approximately 400,000 distinct CDR3 sequences, over 15% of which are singletons. The antigens of these receptors remain unknown. The study's findings and limits: Ankylosing spondylitis blood seemed to carry a telltale TCR beta motif made of fewer than ten highly homologous variants.

What was sequenced was blood, either unsorted or a sorted T cell fraction (not recorded which). These receptors all stem from a male donor with ankylosing spondylitis.

The V call is TRBV18, the J call TRBJ1-2, with TRBD1 matching 9 bases. Germline V gene lookup returns CDR1 KGHSH and CDR2 LQKENI. V shed 3 bases and J 4 bases; nucleotides not matched to a gene: 3. The CDR3 consists of 14 residues. The CDR3 nucleotides are TGTGCCAGCTCACCCCCGGGACAGGGCTATGGCTACACCTTC. Its translation: CASSPPGQGYGYTF.

The chain links TRBV19 to TRBJ2-7; 8 nucleotides align to TRBD2. The V gene end was trimmed by 7 bases and the J gene end by 7 bases; junction bases not matched to a gene: 12. The CDR3 runs 14 residues. Germline CDR1 reads LNHDA; CDR2 reads SQIVND (reference sequence). For the CDR3, the DNA is TGTGCCAGTAAACCGGGACTAGGAGTTCGGGAGCAGTACTTC. It translates to CASKPGLGVREQYF. Drawing the rest from reference TRBV19 and TRBJ2-7, the complete variable domain is DGGITQSPKYLFRKEGQNVTLSCEQNLNHDAMYWYRQDPGQGLRLIYYSQIVNDFQKGDIAEGYSVSREKKESFPLTVTSAQKNPTAFYLCASKPGLGVREQYFGPGTRLTVT.

This clonotype was recorded a few times. V usage is TRBV3-1 and J usage is TRBJ2-7; weak D call: TRBD1 (5 bases). Germline V lookup: CDR1 LGHDT, CDR2 YNNKEL (reference sequence). With 1 base removed from V and 5 bases from J, the gap between germline ends came to 12 bases. The length of the CDR3 is 14 residues. CDR3 sequence (DNA): TGTGCCAGCAGCCAAGTGTCAGGGCCCGACGAGCAGTACTTC. Residues: CASSQVSGPDEQYF.

This clonotype was seen a single time. The chain recombines TRBV12-3 or TRBV12-4 with TRBJ2-3, with unresolved D. The CDR3 extends over 15 amino acids. V was pared by 3 bases and J by 0 bases, with 10 bases between. The CDR3, as DNA: TGTGCCAGCAGTTTCCCCGGTAAGAGCACAGATACGCAGTATTTT. Its protein is CASSFPGKSTDTQYF.

This clonotype has a handful of counts. The chain joins TRBV5-1 to TRBJ2-7; tentatively, D is TRBD2 (5 bases). The CDR3 has 13 amino acids. Trimming cost V 4 bases and J 6 bases, with 14 bases left between them. Germline loops: CDR1 SGHRS, CDR2 YFSETQ. The CDR3 DNA reads as TGCGCCAGCAGCAAAACTAGAGAGGGCGAGCAGTACTTC. This encodes CASSKTREGEQYF.

This clonotype was recorded only once. The rearrangement uses TRBV10-3 and TRBJ1-1; 7 bases fit TRBD1. Looked up from germline, CDR1 is ENHRY and CDR2 is SYGVKD. J was trimmed by 1 base and V by 10 bases; bases with no gene match: 6. The length of the CDR3 is 13 residues. Written as DNA, the CDR3 is TGTGCCACCCAGACAGGGCCGAACACTGAAGCTTTCTTT. This translates into CATQTGPNTEAFF.

This clonotype has just a few counts. The genes are TRBV6-2 or TRBV6-3 and TRBJ2-2; weak D call: TRBD1 (6 bases). The CDR3 totals 15 residues. Germline assignment: CDR1 MNHEY and CDR2 SVGEGT. Deletions cut 1 base from V and 5 bases from J, with 11 bases between. CDR3 amino acids: CASSYLTGGTGELFF. CDR3 coding DNA: TGTGCCAGCAGTTACTTGACAGGCGGGACCGGGGAGCTGTTTTTT.

The chain uses TRBV7-8 and TRBJ1-1; TRBD1 matches at 7 bases. The germline V gene encodes CDR1 SGHVS and CDR2 FQNEAQ. The length of the CDR3 is 18 residues. Unmatched junction bases numbered 11, after V lost 1 base and J lost 0 bases. Here the CDR3 reads CASSLGQGKGNMNTEAFF. The CDR3 DNA is TGTGCCAGCAGCTTAGGACAGGGTAAGGGGAATATGAACACTGAAGCTTTCTTT.

This clonotype was counted between two and nine times. The rearrangement joins TRBV2 to TRBJ1-5; tentative D call: TRBD1 (6 bases). V lost 6 bases to trimming and J lost 0 bases, with 12 bases between them. This CDR3 has 15 residues. CDR1 SNHLY and CDR2 FYNNEI come from the germline V gene. CDR3 in amino acids: CASSAGTNSNQPQHF. CDR3 DNA: TGTGCCAGCAGCGCCGGGACAAATAGCAATCAGCCCCAGCATTTT. The entire variable domain, with the rest obtained from reference TRBV2 and TRBJ1-5, is as follows: EPEVTQTPSHQVTQMGQEVILRCVPISNHLYFYWYRQILGQKVEFLVSFYNNEISEKSEIFDDQFSVERPDGSNFTLKIRSTKLEDSAMYFCASSAGTNSNQPQHFGDGTRLSIL.

V is TRBV6-1 and J is TRBJ1-2, with 7 bases identical to TRBD1. The CDR3 extends over 13 amino acids. Per germline, CDR1 MNHNS and CDR2 SASEGT. Trimming removed 7 bases from V and 4 bases from J; junction bases left unmatched: 6. CDR3 coding DNA: TGTGCCAGCATGGGGCAGGGGGTCTATGGCTACACCTTC. As protein: CASMGQGVYGYTF.

J is TRBJ1-3 and V is TRBV5-1; TRBD1 aligns across 9 bases. The trim removed 4 bases at V and 3 bases at J, leaving 5 bases unmatched. This CDR3 comprises 15 residues. Germline V gives CDR1 SGHRS, CDR2 YFSETQ. CDR3 in DNA: TGCGCCAGCAGCGATAGGGACAGGGATGGAAACACCATATATTTT. Protein sequence: CASSDRDRDGNTIYF.

The V call is TRBV15, the J call TRBJ1-1, with 10 positions matching TRBD1. V was pared by 3 bases and J by 6 bases, with 19 bases of the junction left unmatched. CDR3 length: 19 amino acids. Per the germline V gene, CDR1 is LNHNV and CDR2 is YYDKDF (reference sequence). Here the CDR3 reads CATSRAPGQGSGIGAEAFF. The CDR3 bases are TGTGCCACCAGCAGGGCCCCGGGACAGGGGTCGGGTATTGGCGCTGAAGCTTTCTTT.

This chain joins TRBV5-4 and TRBJ2-1, with 10 bases aligning to TRBD2. The CDR3 is 14 residues long. V was clipped by 4 bases and J by 8 bases; unmatched bases: 6. Germline loops: CDR1 SGHNT, CDR2 YYREEE (reference sequence). CDR3 bases: TGTGCCAGCAGCCGTAGCGGGGGGAACTATGAGCAGTTCTTC. The encoded protein is CASSRSGGNYEQFF.

This clonotype was found a few times. The rearrangement uses TRBV20-1 and TRBJ2-5; a weak D match, TRBD1 (5 bases). This CDR3 region has 15 residues. Germline V CDR1 and CDR2: DFQATT, SNEGSKA (reference sequence). Trimming took off 0 bases at V and 5 bases at J, with 16 bases between the two ends. CDR3 sequence (DNA): TGCAGTGCTAGAGACGTCGCCCTGGGGCGTGAGACCCAGTACTTC. Translated, it gives CSARDVALGRETQYF.

This chain uses TRBV5-1 with TRBJ2-3, with TRBD2 identical over 10 bases. Germline values: CDR1 SGHRS, CDR2 YFSETQ. V dropped 6 bases and J dropped 1; count of bases not matched to a gene: 2. The CDR3 length is 14 residues. Written as DNA, the CDR3 is TGCGCCAGCAACGGACTAGCGGGCACAGATACGCAGTATTTT. Translating it yields CASNGLAGTDTQYF.

This clonotype occurred many times. The V and J genes are TRBV14 and TRBJ2-1; tentatively, D is TRBD1 (6 bases). This CDR3 has 12 residues. Trimming pared 1 base from V and 15 bases from J, leaving 13 bases between. Germline assignment: CDR1 SGHDN and CDR2 FVKESK. The CDR3 nucleotides read TGTGCCAGCAGCCAAGTGAGGACAGCGCTGTTCTTC. Translated, it gives CASSQVRTALFF.

This clonotype was recorded a few times. The chain joins TRBV5-5 to TRBJ1-5; 7 nucleotides match TRBD1. The V gene's germline CDR1 is SGHKS and CDR2 YYEKEE (reference sequence). This CDR3 is built from 17 residues. V shed 3 bases and J 0 bases; nucleotides not matched to a gene: 9. The CDR3: CASSSTQQGSSNQPQHF. The CDR3 DNA reads TGTGCCAGCAGCTCGACCCAACAGGGGAGTAGCAATCAGCCCCAGCATTTT.

V is TRBV6-1 and J is TRBJ1-2, with D hard to call. The CDR3 runs to 13 residues. Per the germline V gene, CDR1 is MNHNS and CDR2 is SASEGT. V was shortened by 6 bases and J by 7 bases, with 15 bases between the two germline ends. The chain's CDR3 is CASSPRGYAGYTF. As DNA, the CDR3 is TGTGCCAGCAGCCCGCGCGGGTACGCTGGCTACACCTTC.

V gene TRBV20-1 combines with J gene TRBJ2-5; no definite D call. The CDR3 spans 13 residues. Trimming removed 6 bases at V and 3 bases at J, with 14 bases between. Germline CDR1 is DFQATT and CDR2 is SNEGSKA (reference sequence). CDR3 nucleotides: TGCAGTGCGCAGGTCGGGTCAGAAGAGACCCAGTACTTC. It specifies CSAQVGSEETQYF.

This chain uses TRBV5-1 with TRBJ1-6; D may be TRBD1 (5 bases). The CDR3 totals 16 residues. Trimming removed 4 bases from V and 6 bases from J, with 17 bases in between. Germline values: CDR1 SGHRS, CDR2 YFSETQ. CDR3 sequence (DNA): TGCGCCAGCAGCCGAGACAGTCTCCAGGGTAATTCACCCCTCCACTTT. This sequence encodes CASSRDSLQGNSPLHF. The entire variable domain, with the rest obtained from reference TRBV5-1 and TRBJ1-6, is as follows: KAGVTQTPRYLIKTRGQQVTLSCSPISGHRSVSWYQQTPGQGLQFLFEYFSETQRNKGNFPGRFSGRQFSNSRSEMNVSTLELGDSALYLCASSRDSLQGNSPLHFGNGTRLTVT.

This clonotype was observed a handful of times. V is TRBV6-1 and J is TRBJ2-3; weak D call: TRBD2 (5 bases). Germline V gene lookup returns CDR1 MNHNS and CDR2 SASEGT. The CDR3 consists of 15 residues. V was cut by 7 bases and J by 4 bases, with 18 bases left in between. As DNA, the CDR3 is TGTGCCAGCAAGGCGCCTAGCCCAATCCCAGATACGCAGTATTTT. Translating it yields CASKAPSPIPDTQYF.

This clonotype was seen more than once but under ten times. V gene TRBV3-1 combines with J gene TRBJ2-7; 10 bases are shared with TRBD2. Germline lookup yields CDR1 LGHDT and CDR2 YNNKEL (reference sequence). V lost 1 base, J lost 4 bases, and 7 bases stayed unmatched. The CDR3 is made up of 16 amino acids. The CDR3 DNA follows: TGTGCCAGCAGCCAAGCCCGAGCGGGAGGGCCATACGAGCAGTACTTC. It codes for CASSQARAGGPYEQYF.

This chain links TRBV20-1 with TRBJ2-3; 13 bases are a match to TRBD2. CDR1 is DFQATT and CDR2 is SNEGSKA in the germline V gene (reference sequence). This CDR3 spans 16 amino acids. With 3 bases clipped from V and 3 bases from J, the junction kept 6 bases outside the gene matches. CDR3 loop: CSASRTSGRGTDTQYF. The CDR3 DNA sequence: TGCAGTGCTAGCAGGACTAGCGGGAGAGGGACAGATACGCAGTATTTT.

This clonotype was counted only a few times. The chain couples TRBV6-1 to TRBJ1-2, with TRBD1 matching over 9 bases. The CDR3 sequence is 15 residues long. Trimming cost V 6 bases and J 4 bases; bases outside gene matches: 9. Germline V gives CDR1 MNHNS, CDR2 SASEGT. CDR3 sequence (DNA): TGTGCCAGCAGGGAAAGGGACAGGGCAACCTATGGCTACACCTTC. This gives the protein CASRERDRATYGYTF.

This clonotype came up a few times. The chain has TRBV29-1 and TRBJ2-7; D may be TRBD1 (6 bases). Per the germline V gene, CDR1 is SQVTM and CDR2 is ANQGSEA. Deletions cut 1 base from V and 0 bases from J, with 10 bases between. This CDR3 comprises 14 residues. Here the CDR3 reads CSVEARDNSYEQYF. CDR3 in DNA: TGCAGCGTTGAAGCCCGGGACAACTCCTACGAGCAGTACTTC.

This clonotype was seen at least ten times. The rearrangement links TRBV5-1 to TRBJ2-3; no definite D call. With 5 bases removed from V and 0 bases from J, the gap between germline ends came to 10 bases. The CDR3 has 14 residues. CDR1 and CDR2 from the germline V gene are SGHRS and YFSETQ. The CDR3 loop is CASRRNPSTDTQYF. The CDR3 nucleotides read TGCGCCAGCAGAAGGAACCCGAGCACAGATACGCAGTATTTT. Drawing the rest from reference TRBV5-1 and TRBJ2-3, the complete variable domain is KAGVTQTPRYLIKTRGQQVTLSCSPISGHRSVSWYQQTPGQGLQFLFEYFSETQRNKGNFPGRFSGRQFSNSRSEMNVSTLELGDSALYLCASRRNPSTDTQYFGPGTRLTVL.

This clonotype has more than one count but fewer than ten. J is TRBJ1-1 and V is TRBV7-9; D is uncertain. CDR3 length: 15 residues. CDR1 and CDR2 (germline): SEHNR, FQNEAQ (reference sequence). V gave up 5 bases and J gave up 4 bases, with 17 bases separating them. The CDR3 sequence: CASSTTTGLGTEAFF. Written as DNA, the CDR3 is TGTGCCAGCAGCACAACGACGGGCTTAGGCACTGAAGCTTTCTTT.

About this clonotype itself: The junction and the germline gene differ at one end; a read error may be behind it. V and J are TRBV7-7 and TRBJ1-6, with TRBD1 identical over 7 bases. The CDR3 is 16 residues long. Germline V gives CDR1 SSHAT, CDR2 FNYEAQ (reference sequence). CDR3 DNA sequence: TGTGCTAGCAGCTCGGGACAGAGCTCCTATAATTCACCCCTCCACTTT. Translating it yields CASSSGQSSYNSPLHF.

The rearrangement joins TRBV5-1 to TRBJ2-1; D gene ambiguous. V was shortened by 0 bases and J by 2 bases, with 6 bases between the two germline ends. This CDR3 spans 14 amino acids. The germline V gene has CDR1 SGHRS and CDR2 YFSETQ. CDR3 protein: CASSLDSTYNEQFF. CDR3 DNA: TGCGCCAGCAGCTTGGATAGTACCTACAATGAGCAGTTCTTC.

This clonotype appeared a few times. The rearrangement joins TRBV11-2 to TRBJ2-1, with 8 bases lining up with TRBD1. V dropped 0 bases and J dropped 6; count of bases not matched to a gene: 10. Germline V lookup: CDR1 SGHAT, CDR2 FQNNGV. CDR3 length: 17 residues. The CDR3 region has the DNA TGTGCCAGCAGCTTAGAATTCAGGGACAGGACCCTCAATGAGCAGTTCTTC. This encodes CASSLEFRDRTLNEQFF.

The J gene is TRBJ1-2, the V gene TRBV7-2; perhaps TRBD1 as D (5 bases). Germline V gene data show CDR1 as SGHTA and CDR2 as FQGNSA. V was clipped by 1 base and J by 4 bases, with 13 bases between them. The CDR3 is 15 residues long. CDR3 sequence: CASSLGRYGGYGYTF. The CDR3 DNA sequence: TGTGCCAGCAGCTTAGGTCGTTATGGGGGCTATGGCTACACCTTC.